A selection of T cell receptor beta chains follows, all from one sample in a study of spatial heterogeneity in lung cancer. Each CDR3 protein gets one entry after TCRdb re-called the 5' RACE reads with MiXCR. The sample includes roughly 10,000 distinct CDR3 sequences, about 8% seen only once; the top ten take about 20%. Sequenced material: lung tumor tissue, taken at surgery. These receptors originate from a male donor with early-stage non-small cell lung cancer. CDR3s include the opening cysteine and the closing phenylalanine or tryptophan. The D gene is left open where the match is weak. Size is stated for part of the rows, as once, few or many counts, or as a class when the clone is expanded.

d_gene: .; abundance: few; v_gene: TRBV30; j_gene: TRBJ2-5; CDR3aa: CAWSPGRQETQYF; CDR3nt: TGTGCCTGGAGCCCCGGCAGGCAAGAGACCCAGTACTTC
d_gene: TRBD2; abundance: many; v_gene: TRBV15; j_gene: TRBJ2-5; CDR3aa: CATSRRPAGGETQYF; CDR3nt: TGTGCCACCAGCAGAAGGCCAGCGGGGGGAGAGACCCAGTACTTC
d_gene: TRBD1; abundance: many; v_gene: TRBV10-2; j_gene: TRBJ2-5; CDR3aa: CASSDNRGAGETQYF; CDR3nt: TGCGCCAGCAGTGACAACAGGGGAGCAGGAGAGACCCAGTACTTC
d_gene: TRBD1; abundance: .; v_gene: TRBV5-1; j_gene: TRBJ1-5; CDR3aa: CASSQGGIEQPQHF; CDR3nt: TGCGCCAGCAGCCAGGGGGGGATTGAGCAGCCCCAGCATTTT
d_gene: .; abundance: many; v_gene: TRBV12-3/TRBV12-4; j_gene: TRBJ2-5; CDR3aa: CASSWHTQETQYF; CDR3nt: TGTGCCAGCAGTTGGCACACCCAAGAGACCCAGTACTTC
d_gene: .; abundance: many; v_gene: TRBV7-2; j_gene: TRBJ2-4; CDR3aa: CASSFVNYLALKNIQYF; CDR3nt: TGTGCCAGCAGCTTTGTGAATTATCTGGCCTTGAAAAACATTCAGTACTTC
d_gene: .; abundance: many; v_gene: TRBV6-5; j_gene: TRBJ2-1; CDR3aa: CASSSHPGAGEQFF; CDR3nt: TGTGCCAGCAGTTCACACCCCGGGGCGGGGGAGCAGTTCTTC
d_gene: .; abundance: .; v_gene: TRBV6-1; j_gene: TRBJ1-6; CDR3aa: CASRGGKGSPLHF; CDR3nt: TGTGCCAGCAGAGGAGGGAAAGGTTCACCCCTCCACTTT
d_gene: .; abundance: many; v_gene: TRBV4-2; j_gene: TRBJ2-5; CDR3aa: CASSQSLGTQGFATQYF; CDR3nt: TGTGCCAGCAGCCAATCCTTGGGGACGCAGGGATTCGCGACCCAGTACTTC
d_gene: .; abundance: .; v_gene: TRBV29-1; j_gene: TRBJ2-3; CDR3aa: CSVSGRPHTDTQYF; CDR3nt: TGCAGCGTATCCGGGAGACCCCACACAGATACGCAGTATTTT
d_gene: .; abundance: many; v_gene: TRBV19; j_gene: TRBJ2-3; CDR3aa: CASSGLKAGSTDTQYF; CDR3nt: TGTGCCAGTAGTGGATTAAAGGCGGGAAGCACAGATACGCAGTATTTT
d_gene: TRBD2; abundance: many; v_gene: TRBV20-1; j_gene: TRBJ2-5; CDR3aa: CSARVSGGQETQYF; CDR3nt: TGCAGTGCTAGGGTTAGCGGGGGCCAAGAGACCCAGTACTTC
d_gene: .; abundance: few; v_gene: TRBV28; j_gene: TRBJ1-6; CDR3aa: CASSSPYHLTGIRDNSPLHF; CDR3nt: TGTGCCAGCAGCTCCCCCTACCATCTTACAGGGATAAGGGACAATTCACCCCTCCACTTT
d_gene: .; abundance: medium-sized; v_gene: TRBV7-9; j_gene: TRBJ1-2; CDR3aa: CASSLGSGGDLTF; CDR3nt: TGTGCCAGCAGTTTGGGATCGGGAGGAGATCTCACCTTC
d_gene: TRBD1; abundance: .; v_gene: TRBV3-1; j_gene: TRBJ1-2; CDR3aa: CASSPGQGRRYTF; CDR3nt: TGTGCCAGCAGCCCGGGACAGGGTAGGCGCTACACCTTC
d_gene: TRBD1; abundance: few; v_gene: TRBV11-2; j_gene: TRBJ2-2; CDR3aa: CASSSWRTGNTGELFF; CDR3nt: TGTGCCAGCAGCTCATGGCGGACAGGGAACACCGGGGAGCTGTTTTTT
d_gene: .; abundance: few; v_gene: TRBV20-1; j_gene: TRBJ2-5; CDR3aa: CSAHRTALETQYF; CDR3nt: TGCAGTGCTCACCGGACTGCTTTAGAGACCCAGTACTTC
d_gene: .; abundance: many; v_gene: TRBV28; j_gene: TRBJ1-1; CDR3aa: CASSLAGTGAFF; CDR3nt: TGTGCCAGCAGTTTAGCCGGGACCGGGGCTTTCTTT
d_gene: .; abundance: .; v_gene: TRBV19; j_gene: TRBJ2-5; CDR3aa: CASSSRWGKETQYF; CDR3nt: TGTGCCAGTAGTTCCAGGTGGGGTAAAGAGACCCAGTACTTC
d_gene: TRBD1; abundance: many; v_gene: TRBV27; j_gene: TRBJ1-6; CDR3aa: CASSSRRQGGYNSPLHF; CDR3nt: TGTGCCAGCAGTTCGCGGCGACAGGGTGGCTATAATTCACCCCTCCACTTT
d_gene: .; abundance: .; v_gene: TRBV29-1; j_gene: TRBJ1-2; CDR3aa: CSVEPRDYGYTF; CDR3nt: TGCAGCGTTGAACCTAGGGACTATGGCTACACCTTC
d_gene: TRBD1; abundance: few; v_gene: TRBV6-6; j_gene: TRBJ2-1; CDR3aa: CASSWDSYNEQFF; CDR3nt: TGTGCCAGCAGTTGGGACAGCTACAATGAGCAGTTCTTC
d_gene: TRBD1; abundance: many; v_gene: TRBV15; j_gene: TRBJ2-2; CDR3aa: CATSRGDSWNTGELFF; CDR3nt: TGTGCCACCAGCAGAGGGGACAGTTGGAACACCGGGGAGCTGTTTTTT
d_gene: TRBD2; abundance: many; v_gene: TRBV5-1; j_gene: TRBJ2-7; CDR3aa: CASSLVLAGGGEQYF; CDR3nt: TGCGCCAGCAGCTTGGTACTAGCGGGAGGCGGCGAGCAGTACTTC
d_gene: TRBD1; abundance: many; v_gene: TRBV7-2; j_gene: TRBJ2-5; CDR3aa: CASSLGDREQETQYF; CDR3nt: TGTGCCAGCAGCTTAGGCGACAGGGAACAAGAGACCCAGTACTTC
d_gene: TRBD2; abundance: .; v_gene: TRBV18; j_gene: TRBJ2-3; CDR3aa: CASSPTTSGGRGDTQYF; CDR3nt: TGTGCCAGCTCACCCACCACTAGCGGGGGGCGCGGAGATACGCAGTATTTT
d_gene: TRBD1; abundance: many; v_gene: TRBV7-2; j_gene: TRBJ1-2; CDR3aa: CASSSFTGGAGYTF; CDR3nt: TGTGCCAGCAGCTCTTTCACAGGGGGCGCTGGCTACACCTTC
d_gene: .; abundance: .; v_gene: TRBV20-1; j_gene: TRBJ2-3; CDR3aa: CSARAAGRTDTQYF; CDR3nt: TGCAGTGCTAGAGCGGCAGGGCGCACAGATACGCAGTATTTT
d_gene: .; abundance: .; v_gene: TRBV5-1; j_gene: TRBJ2-5; CDR3aa: CASSSGRQETQYF; CDR3nt: TGCGCCAGCAGCTCGGGCAGACAAGAGACCCAGTACTTC
d_gene: .; abundance: many; v_gene: TRBV6-5; j_gene: TRBJ1-2; CDR3aa: CASSYHPPRASNYGYTF; CDR3nt: TGTGCCAGCAGTTACCACCCCCCGAGGGCGTCAAACTATGGCTACACCTTC
d_gene: .; abundance: .; v_gene: TRBV7-3; j_gene: TRBJ2-3; CDR3aa: CASSLIGGTDTQYF; CDR3nt: TGTGCCAGCAGCTTAATAGGGGGCACAGATACGCAGTATTTT
d_gene: .; abundance: large; v_gene: TRBV30; j_gene: TRBJ2-7; CDR3aa: CAWATPDYEQYF; CDR3nt: TGTGCCTGGGCTACCCCAGATTACGAGCAGTACTTC
d_gene: .; abundance: many; v_gene: TRBV29-1; j_gene: TRBJ2-3; CDR3aa: CSVDTAADTQYF; CDR3nt: TGCAGCGTAGACACGGCGGCAGATACGCAGTATTTT
d_gene: .; abundance: few; v_gene: TRBV2; j_gene: TRBJ1-2; CDR3aa: CASSGGQGLVGYTF; CDR3nt: TGTGCCAGCAGTGGTGGGCAGGGCCTGGTTGGCTACACCTTC
d_gene: .; abundance: few; v_gene: TRBV7-9; j_gene: TRBJ2-1; CDR3aa: CASSLVYDEQFF; CDR3nt: TGTGCCAGCAGCTTAGTGTACGATGAGCAGTTCTTC
d_gene: TRBD1; abundance: .; v_gene: TRBV7-9; j_gene: TRBJ2-1; CDR3aa: CASSKRTGNNEQFF; CDR3nt: TGTGCCAGCAGCAAACGGACAGGAAACAATGAGCAGTTCTTC
d_gene: .; abundance: few; v_gene: TRBV20-1; j_gene: TRBJ2-2; CDR3aa: CSARELARTGELFF; CDR3nt: TGCAGTGCTAGGGAACTGGCCCGCACCGGGGAGCTGTTTTTT
d_gene: .; abundance: .; v_gene: TRBV9; j_gene: TRBJ1-4; CDR3aa: CASSVGASNEKLFF; CDR3nt: TGTGCCAGCAGCGTAGGGGCCTCGAATGAAAAACTGTTTTTT
d_gene: .; abundance: medium-sized; v_gene: TRBV5-4; j_gene: TRBJ2-7; CDR3aa: CASSFGTYEQYF; CDR3nt: TGTGCCAGCAGCTTCGGGACCTACGAGCAGTACTTC
d_gene: TRBD1; abundance: many; v_gene: TRBV5-4; j_gene: TRBJ2-3; CDR3aa: CASSPLDRGPDTQYF; CDR3nt: TGTGCCAGCAGCCCATTAGACAGGGGGCCAGATACGCAGTATTTT
d_gene: TRBD1; abundance: many; v_gene: TRBV19; j_gene: TRBJ2-3; CDR3aa: CASTRQGAGDTQYF; CDR3nt: TGTGCCAGTACCCGACAGGGGGCGGGAGATACGCAGTATTTT
d_gene: .; abundance: many; v_gene: TRBV2; j_gene: TRBJ2-3; CDR3aa: CASKAGASTDTQYF; CDR3nt: TGTGCCAGCAAGGCAGGGGCCTCCACAGATACGCAGTATTTT
d_gene: .; abundance: .; v_gene: TRBV7-2; j_gene: TRBJ2-7; CDR3aa: CASSPRTRSKQYF; CDR3nt: TGTGCCAGCAGCCCTCGGACTCGTTCCAAGCAGTACTTC
d_gene: .; abundance: many; v_gene: TRBV11-2; j_gene: TRBJ2-1; CDR3aa: CASSLVLAPYNEQFF; CDR3nt: TGTGCCAGCAGCTTAGTTCTAGCGCCCTACAATGAGCAGTTCTTC
d_gene: .; abundance: many; v_gene: TRBV2; j_gene: TRBJ2-5; CDR3aa: CASRRHSGETQYF; CDR3nt: TGTGCCAGCAGAAGACACTCCGGGGAGACCCAGTACTTC
d_gene: TRBD1; abundance: many; v_gene: TRBV20-1; j_gene: TRBJ1-2; CDR3aa: CSARDRDRVSYTF; CDR3nt: TGCAGTGCTAGAGACCGGGACAGGGTCAGCTACACCTTC